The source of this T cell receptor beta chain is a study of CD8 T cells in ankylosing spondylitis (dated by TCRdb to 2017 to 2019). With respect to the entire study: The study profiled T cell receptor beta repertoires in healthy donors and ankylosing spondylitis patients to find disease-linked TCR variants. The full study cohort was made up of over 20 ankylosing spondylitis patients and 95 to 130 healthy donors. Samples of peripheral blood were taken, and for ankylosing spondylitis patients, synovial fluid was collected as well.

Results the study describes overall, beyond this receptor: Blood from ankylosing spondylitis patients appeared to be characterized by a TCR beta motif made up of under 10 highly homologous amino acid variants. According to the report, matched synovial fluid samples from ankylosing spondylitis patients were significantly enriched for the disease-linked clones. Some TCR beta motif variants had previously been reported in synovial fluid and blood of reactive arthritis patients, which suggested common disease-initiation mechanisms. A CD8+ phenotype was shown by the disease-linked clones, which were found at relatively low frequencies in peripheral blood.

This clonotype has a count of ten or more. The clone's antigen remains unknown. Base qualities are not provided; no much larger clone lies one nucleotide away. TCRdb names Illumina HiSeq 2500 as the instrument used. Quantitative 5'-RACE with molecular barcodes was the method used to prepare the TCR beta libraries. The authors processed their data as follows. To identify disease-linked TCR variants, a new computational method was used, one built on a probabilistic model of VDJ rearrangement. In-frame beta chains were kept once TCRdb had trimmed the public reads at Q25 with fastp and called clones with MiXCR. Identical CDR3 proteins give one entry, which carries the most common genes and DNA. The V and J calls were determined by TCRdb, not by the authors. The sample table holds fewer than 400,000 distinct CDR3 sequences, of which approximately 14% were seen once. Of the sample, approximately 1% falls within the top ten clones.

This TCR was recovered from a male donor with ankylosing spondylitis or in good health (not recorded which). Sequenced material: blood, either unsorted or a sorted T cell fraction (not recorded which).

The CDR3 amino acid sequence is: CASSRGTGRTDTQYF. The bases read TGTGCCAGCAGCCGAGGGACAGGCCGCACAGATACGCAGTATTTT. The chain is assembled from TRBV7-2 and TRBJ2-3, and 8 junction bases match TRBD1. Trimmed from V: 5 bases; trimmed from J: 1 base; junction bases lacking a gene match: 5. CDR1 SGHTA and CDR2 FQGNSA are derived from the germline V gene. Counted from cysteine to phenylalanine, this CDR3 has 15 amino acids. Just CDR3 DNA is preserved here, 45 bases in frame from base 1.